This T cell receptor beta chain was found in a study of T-cell reconstitution after alpha-beta-depleted transplantation in children. CDR3 size: 14 residues. The germline V gene encodes CDR1 MNHNS and CDR2 SASEGT. J was trimmed by 3 bases and V by 6 bases; bases with no gene match: 7. A TCRbeta library incorporating unique molecular identifiers was prepared. MiXCR was run by TCRdb on the PCR reads, yielding one entry per CDR3 protein. The table lists some 530,000 distinct CDR3 sequences, around 12% of them singletons, with approximately 5.4% in the top ten. V usage is TRBV6-1 and J usage is TRBJ2-7, with 8 nucleotides matching TRBD1. The sequence was collected from a human donor who donated a stem cell graft to a child with combined immunodeficiency. The sample here was PBMCs from the stem cell graft donor, taken from the stem cell graft. This chain's CDR3 is CASSSDRVDYEQYF. The CDR3 DNA sequence: TGTGCCAGCAGCTCGGACAGGGTCGACTACGAGCAGTACTTC.